Following are 20 T cell receptor beta chains from one sample sequenced in a study of shared clonotypes between healthy human individuals. Measured with immunoSEQ multiplex PCR; TCRdb has only the in-frame clones, and not every one. The table shows about 490,000 clones, with around four fifths occurring only once. Sequenced: PBMCs. The receptor source for this set is a woman aged 40 to 50 in good health. Some clones in this sample may be carry-over from other donors' samples.

The rearrangement joins TRBV25-1 to TRBJ1-1; TRBD1 matches 7 bases. The CDR3 runs to 15 residues. Per germline, CDR1 MGHDK and CDR2 SYGVNS. The ends lost 7 bases at V and 3 bases at J; junction bases unmatched: 11. The CDR3 is CASTRQGRVDTEAFF. The CDR3 DNA is TGTGCCAGCACCCGACAGGGAAGGGTTGACACTGAAGCTTTCTTT.

This chain uses TRBV2 with TRBJ2-3, with a possible D match to TRBD1 (7 bases). From germline, CDR1 is SNHLY and CDR2 FYNNEI. V shed 7 bases and J shed 0 bases, with 17 bases lying between them. The CDR3 extends over 16 amino acids. CDR3 DNA: TGTGCCAGCACCCTACAGGGGACTCCTAGCACAGATACGCAGTATTTT. Protein sequence: CASTLQGTPSTDTQYF.

A remark on this clone: With only one base between it and a far larger clone, this is likely a read error. In DNA form, the CDR3 reads TGTGCCAGCAGCCAGGGCCGGGGACAGGGGTTTGAAAAACTGTTTTTT. It encodes CASSQGRGQGFEKLFF. The V gene is TRBV4-2, the J gene TRBJ1-4; 10 nucleotides agree with TRBD1. This CDR3 is built from 16 residues. Germline CDR1 reads LGHNA; CDR2 reads YNFKEQ. The J segment lost 7 bases and the V segment lost 3 bases, leaving 8 bases of the junction unmatched.

CDR3 amino acids: CASSILRRQGLSPVDTIYF. The CDR3 nucleotides read TGTGCCAGTAGCATTCTCCGAAGACAGGGTCTGTCTCCGGTGGACACCATATATTTT. V is TRBV19 and J is TRBJ1-3; 7 nucleotides agree with TRBD1. The CDR3 totals 19 residues. Germline values: CDR1 LNHDA, CDR2 SQIVND (reference sequence). V lost 6 bases and J lost 8; bases outside the gene matches: 25.

The chain uses TRBV19 and TRBJ2-6; TRBD1 matches at 11 bases. The length of the CDR3 is 17 residues. J was trimmed by 3 bases and V by 7 bases; bases with no gene match: 8. Per the germline V gene, CDR1 is LNHDA and CDR2 is SQIVND (reference sequence). The CDR3 bases are TGTGCCAGTACCTCCGGGACAGGGGGAAATGGGGCCAACGTCCTGACTTTC. Translating it yields CASTSGTGGNGANVLTF.

The chain recombines TRBV27 with TRBJ2-7; 8 positions agree with TRBD1. This CDR3 has 14 residues. With 8 bases clipped from V and 1 base from J, the junction kept 7 bases outside the gene matches. CDR1 and CDR2 (germline): MNHEY, SMNVEV (reference sequence). The CDR3 reads CASSSGGSSYEQYF. CDR3 nucleotides: TGTGCCAGCTCTTCAGGGGGCTCATCCTACGAGCAGTACTTC.

This chain connects TRBV11-3 to TRBJ2-2; no firm D call. The V gene lost 5 bases and the J gene lost 1 base, with 17 bases spanning the gap. Germline V gives CDR1 SGHNT, CDR2 YENEEA. The CDR3 spans 17 residues. CDR3 DNA sequence: TGTGCCAGCAGCCACGATATCGGGTGGGGGAACACCGGGGAGCTGTTTTTT. It is translated as CASSHDIGWGNTGELFF.

The sample holds a few counts of this clone. The identical CDR3 is also encoded by other nucleotide sequences in the sample. The J gene is TRBJ1-1, the V gene TRBV5-1; TRBD1 aligns across 7 bases. The CDR3 totals 14 residues. The V gene end was trimmed by 2 bases and the J gene end by 0 bases; junction bases not matched to a gene: 1. Germline CDR1 is SGHRS and CDR2 is YFSETQ. The DNA for the CDR3 is TGCGCCAGCAGCTTACAGGGGATGAACACTGAAGCTTTCTTT. It encodes CASSLQGMNTEAFF. Full variable domain (remainder filled in from reference TRBV5-1 and TRBJ1-1): KAGVTQTPRYLIKTRGQQVTLSCSPISGHRSVSWYQQTPGQGLQFLFEYFSETQRNKGNFPGRFSGRQFSNSRSEMNVSTLELGDSALYLCASSLQGMNTEAFFGQGTRLTVV.

The rearrangement links TRBV28 to TRBJ1-1, with 7 bases fitting TRBD1. Trimming at V came to 5 bases and at J to 5 bases, leaving 8 bases not matched to a gene. Germline-derived CDR1 and CDR2 are MDHEN and SYDVKM. The CDR3 is made up of 14 amino acids. CDR3: CASSPFQGGTEAFF. The CDR3 nucleotides are TGTGCCAGCAGTCCTTTCCAGGGGGGAACTGAAGCTTTCTTT.

The chain joins TRBV30 to TRBJ1-4; 7 bases map to TRBD1. Germline values: CDR1 GTSNPN, CDR2 SVGIG (reference sequence). There are 15 residues in the CDR3. V shed 4 bases, J shed 4 bases, and the junction held 9 bases outside the gene matches. The CDR3 protein is CAWKERQGGNEKLFF. DNA for the CDR3: TGTGCCTGGAAGGAACGACAGGGTGGTAATGAAAAACTGTTTTTT. The variable domain in full, completed from reference TRBV30 and TRBJ1-4, reads SQTIHQWPATLVQPVGSPLSLECTVEGTSNPNLYWYRQAAGRGLQLLFYSVGIGQISSEVPQNLSASRPQDRQFILSSKKLLLSDSGFYLCAWKERQGGNEKLFFGSGTQLSVL.

The genes are TRBV7-2 and TRBJ1-1, with D perhaps matching TRBD1 (5 bases). This CDR3 is built from 15 residues. Germline V gives CDR1 SGHTA, CDR2 FQGNSA. Trimming pared 2 bases from V and 11 bases from J, leaving 21 bases between. This CDR3 is CASSLSRDGGGLAFF. The CDR3 coding sequence is TGTGCCAGCAGCTTATCAAGGGACGGGGGGGGTCTTGCTTTCTTT.

This clone was observed a single time. The chain links TRBV27 to TRBJ2-1, with 10 nucleotides matching TRBD2. The length of the CDR3 is 15 residues. CDR1 is MNHEY, CDR2 SMNVEV, per germline (reference sequence). V dropped 2 bases and J dropped 6; count of bases not matched to a gene: 4. The CDR3 DNA reads as TGTGCCAGCAGTTTACTAGCGGGAGTACTCAATGAGCAGTTCTTC. As protein: CASSLLAGVLNEQFF.

About this clone itself: A read error is the likely source, as a far larger clone sits one nucleotide away. This sequence joins TRBV30 and TRBJ2-7; 9 bases align to TRBD2. The CDR3 spans 14 residues. Germline V CDR1 and CDR2: GTSNPN, SVGIG (reference sequence). The CDR3 spells CAWRPWREGREQCF. CDR3 DNA sequence: TGTGCCTGGAGGCCCTGGCGGGAGGGCCGCGAGCAGTGCTTC.

The V call is TRBV9, the J call TRBJ2-5; D unresolved. Trimming removed 0 bases from V and 1 base from J, with 13 bases in between. Germline loops: CDR1 SGDLS, CDR2 YYNGEE. The CDR3 consists of 16 residues. The CDR3 nucleotides read TGTGCCAGCAGCGTAGCCAGTGGACGGCCCCAAGAGACCCAGTACTTC. Translating it yields CASSVASGRPQETQYF.

This clone was observed a few times. The sample holds other DNA sequences that translate to the same CDR3. The chain links TRBV5-1 to TRBJ2-2; D may be TRBD2 (6 bases). The germline CDR1 and CDR2 sequences are SGHRS and YFSETQ. This CDR3 spans 15 amino acids. V lost 4 bases, J lost 4 bases, and 14 bases lay in between. The CDR3: CASSLGQGGTGELFF. CDR3 DNA sequence: TGCGCCAGCAGCCTTGGCCAGGGAGGCACCGGGGAGCTGTTTTTT.

Comments on this clone: Other DNA sequences in this specimen translate into the identical CDR3. This chain uses TRBV29-1 with TRBJ1-5; 9 bases are a match to TRBD1. CDR3 size: 12 residues. Germline V gene sequence: CDR1 SQVTM, CDR2 ANQGSEA. The trim removed 6 bases at V and 5 bases at J, leaving 2 bases unmatched. The DNA for the CDR3 is TGCAGCGTAGGGGACAGGGATCAGCCCCAGCATTTT. Protein product: CSVGDRDQPQHF.

This rearrangement joins TRBV2 to TRBJ2-2, with 9 bases fitting TRBD2. The J segment lost 2 bases and the V segment lost 4 bases, leaving 2 bases of the junction unmatched. This CDR3 has 15 amino acids. Per the germline V gene, CDR1 is SNHLY and CDR2 is FYNNEI. The CDR3 DNA is TGTGCCAGCAGTGCTAGCGGGACCAACACCGGGGAGCTGTTTTTT. Amino acid sequence: CASSASGTNTGELFF.

The count of this clone is one. The rearrangement joins TRBV28 to TRBJ2-7, with TRBD1 matching 7 bases. The CDR3 loop spans 15 amino acids. V trimming: 3 bases; J trimming: 4 bases; junction bases outside the gene matches: 9. Germline V lookup: CDR1 MDHEN, CDR2 SYDVKM. The CDR3 coding sequence is TGTGCCAGCAGTTTCCCCCGGACAGGAAGATACGAGCAGTACTTC. Amino acids: CASSFPRTGRYEQYF. Supplemented by reference TRBV28 and TRBJ2-7, the full variable domain reads DVKVTQSSRYLVKRTGEKVFLECVQDMDHENMFWYRQDPGLGLRLIYFSYDVKMKEKGDIPEGYSVSREKKERFSLILESASTNQTSMYLCASSFPRTGRYEQYFGPGTRLTVT.

J is TRBJ2-7 and V is TRBV18; TRBD1 matches at 7 bases. From germline, CDR1 is KGHSH and CDR2 LQKENI. J gave up 2 bases and V 2 bases, and 6 bases lay outside the gene matches. CDR3 length equals 15 residues. The CDR3 sequence is CASSPDWDSTYEQYF. The DNA of the CDR3 is TGTGCCAGCTCACCAGACTGGGACAGTACCTACGAGCAGTACTTC.

This chain connects TRBV14 to TRBJ2-5; 8 bases agree with TRBD2. The length of the CDR3 is 15 residues. Losses at the gene ends were 0 bases for V and 4 bases for J; bases not matched to a gene: 4. Germline values: CDR1 SGHDN, CDR2 FVKESK. The CDR3 DNA is TGTGCCAGCAGCCAAGAGAGGGCGGGAGGAGAGACCCAGTACTTC. It encodes CASSQERAGGETQYF.